The next 30 T cell receptor beta chains were all read from a single sample in a study of T cells after yellow fever vaccination. TCRdb fed the 5' RACE reads into MiXCR, producing one record per CDR3 protein. The sample lists a few hundred thousand distinct CDR3 sequences, approximately 21% seen once, with 14% in the top ten. The sample in question was PBMCs, obtained 15 days after the yellow fever booster vaccination. All receptors come from a man aged 25-45 years who received the YFV17D yellow fever vaccine.

The CDR3 coding sequence is TGCGCCAGCAGCACGGACGCGAACACCGGGGAGCTGTTTTTT. Its protein is CASSTDANTGELFF. The chain has TRBV5-1 and TRBJ2-2, with D uncertain. Per the germline V gene, CDR1 is SGHRS and CDR2 is YFSETQ. Trimming shortened V by 4 bases and J by 0 bases, and 7 bases separated the two germline ends. The CDR3 extends over 14 amino acids.

The sample holds many counts of this clonotype. The V call is TRBV11-3, the J call TRBJ2-1, with 11 bases aligning to TRBD2. The CDR3 length is 15 residues. With 5 bases clipped from V and 7 bases from J, the junction kept 7 bases outside the gene matches. Germline-derived CDR1 and CDR2 are SGHNT and YENEEA. CDR3 nucleotides: TGTGCCAGCAGCCATCTAGCGGGAGGCGGAAATGAGCAGTTCTTC. Translating it yields CASSHLAGGGNEQFF.

The chain joins TRBV4-3 to TRBJ2-3; 8 nucleotides match TRBD1. After removal of 2 bases from V and 0 bases from J, the junction contained 7 bases not matched to a gene. CDR3 size: 17 residues. Germline CDR1 is LGHNA and CDR2 is YSLEER. The CDR3 is CASSQYRGTVSTDTQYF. In DNA form, the CDR3 reads TGCGCCAGCAGCCAATACAGGGGGACAGTAAGCACAGATACGCAGTATTTT.

The chain uses TRBV23-1 and TRBJ2-1; D uncertain. TRBV23-1 has ORF status, its function being uncertain. The CDR3 has 15 residues. V dropped 2 bases and J dropped 5 bases, with 13 bases sitting between them. The CDR3 region has the DNA TGCGCCAGCAGTCAACCAGGCTTACGGGACAATGAGCAGTTCTTC. Translation: CASSQPGLRDNEQFF.

This sequence joins TRBV30 and TRBJ1-5, with D hard to call. The CDR3 sequence is 14 residues long. Trimming cost V 5 bases and J 1 base, with 12 bases left between them. CDR1 and CDR2 from the germline V gene are GTSNPN and SVGIG (reference sequence). The CDR3 loop is CAWGAVGSNQPQHF. The CDR3 DNA reads as TGTGCCTGGGGCGCGGTTGGAAGCAATCAGCCCCAGCATTTT.

There are a few counts of this clonotype. The chain combines TRBV2 with TRBJ2-1, with 11 bases identical to TRBD2. Germline V lookup: CDR1 SNHLY, CDR2 FYNNEI. This CDR3 is built from 13 residues. The V gene end was trimmed by 7 bases and the J gene end by 15 bases; junction bases not matched to a gene: 11. This CDR3 is CASKTSGTQRRFF. The DNA for the CDR3 is TGTGCCAGCAAGACTAGCGGGACCCAAAGGCGGTTCTTC.

This clonotype occurred a few times. V gene TRBV5-6 combines with J gene TRBJ2-1, with no clear D. Trimming shortened V by 6 bases and J by 2 bases, and 9 bases separated the two germline ends. The germline V gene encodes CDR1 SGHDT and CDR2 YYEEEE. The CDR3 spans 13 residues. The CDR3 DNA reads as TGTGCCAGCACGAAGCCCGCCTACAATGAGCAGTTCTTC. Translated: CASTKPAYNEQFF.

This clonotype was detected only a few times. The CDR3 DNA follows: TGCGCCAGCCAGGTTTTAGGGACAGGGGTCAATGAGCAGTTCTTC. Protein: CASQVLGTGVNEQFF. V and J are TRBV5-1 and TRBJ2-1; 10 positions match TRBD1. CDR1 SGHRS and CDR2 YFSETQ come from the germline V gene. This CDR3 has 15 amino acids. V gave up 7 bases and J gave up 6 bases; unmatched junction bases: 10.

V usage is TRBV20-1 and J usage is TRBJ1-1; possible D gene TRBD1, 6 bases. V was shortened by 7 bases and J by 5 bases, with 17 bases between the two germline ends. Germline lookup yields CDR1 DFQATT and CDR2 SNEGSKA (reference sequence). The CDR3 is 13 amino acids. This CDR3 reads CSVAPRGETEAFF. CDR3 sequence (DNA): TGCAGTGTAGCGCCCAGGGGTGAAACTGAAGCTTTCTTT.

This clonotype was seen a few times. The chain is built from TRBV20-1 and TRBJ1-2; TRBD1 agrees at 9 bases. J lost 5 bases, V lost 5 bases, and 6 bases had no gene match. The CDR3 is made up of 13 amino acids. The V gene's germline CDR1 is DFQATT and CDR2 SNEGSKA (reference sequence). The CDR3 nucleotides read TGCAGTGCTCCACAGGGGGCCGAGTATGGCTACACCTTC. Translated: CSAPQGAEYGYTF.

This clonotype was counted at least ten times. This sequence joins TRBV5-6 and TRBJ2-7; the D is unclear. This CDR3 has 14 residues. The V end lost 2 bases, the J end lost 2 bases, and 11 bases lay between the germline ends. Germline V lookup: CDR1 SGHDT, CDR2 YYEEEE. CDR3 DNA: TGTGCCAGCAGCTTAGGTCCGGGTACCTACGAGCAGTACTTC. Its translation is CASSLGPGTYEQYF.

The chain is built from TRBV20-1 and TRBJ2-5, with 14 positions matching TRBD2. The CDR3 is 15 amino acids. The trim removed 3 bases at V and 5 bases at J, leaving 5 bases unmatched. Germline assignment: CDR1 DFQATT and CDR2 SNEGSKA (reference sequence). CDR3 loop: CSASGGLAGAETQYF. CDR3 DNA sequence: TGCAGTGCTAGTGGGGGACTAGCGGGAGCGGAGACCCAGTACTTC.

This clonotype came up a few times. The chain recombines TRBV15 with TRBJ1-2; a weak D match, TRBD1 (6 bases). This CDR3 region has 15 residues. V shed 0 bases and J shed 2 bases, with 10 bases lying between them. The V gene's germline CDR1 is LNHNV and CDR2 YYDKDF (reference sequence). DNA of the CDR3: TGTGCCACCAGCAGAGATGGGGACACCAACTATGGCTACACCTTC. Residues: CATSRDGDTNYGYTF.

This clonotype was seen more than once but under ten times. The chain joins TRBV6-2 or TRBV6-3 to TRBJ1-5; D is uncertain. V was trimmed by 2 bases and J by 4 bases, leaving 6 bases between them. The CDR3 runs 13 residues. Per the germline V gene, CDR1 is MNHEY and CDR2 is SVGEGT. CDR3 nucleotides: TGTGCCAGCAGTTACCTGAGTAATCAGCCCCAGCATTTT. Protein: CASSYLSNQPQHF.

The chain joins TRBV29-1 to TRBJ2-5; D not resolved. The CDR3 contains 12 residues. Germline V lookup: CDR1 SQVTM, CDR2 ANQGSEA. Trimming took off 2 bases at V and 3 bases at J, with 7 bases between the two ends. CDR3: CSVEKGKETQYF. The CDR3 DNA reads as TGCAGCGTTGAAAAAGGGAAAGAGACCCAGTACTTC.

This chain uses TRBV7-2 with TRBJ2-7, with D maybe TRBD2 (6 bases). The CDR3 covers 16 residues. Trimming removed 5 bases at V and 8 bases at J, with 25 bases between. CDR1 and CDR2 from the germline V gene are SGHTA and FQGNSA. Here the CDR3 DNA reads TGTGCCAGCAGCCCCGTAGTGGGGACTTCCCAAGTCCAGCAGTACTTC. Translating gives CASSPVVGTSQVQQYF.

The chain has TRBV6-1 and TRBJ2-2, with D maybe TRBD1 (5 bases). The V end was cut by 6 bases, the J end by 7 bases, with 15 bases between. The germline V gene has CDR1 MNHNS and CDR2 SASEGT. The CDR3 is 14 amino acids. CDR3 sequence: CASSRAGVGGELFF. The CDR3, as DNA: TGTGCCAGCAGCAGGGCCGGTGTAGGCGGGGAGCTGTTTTTT.

The J gene is TRBJ2-7, the V gene TRBV5-1; 11 bases agree with TRBD2. The V gene end was trimmed by 0 bases and the J gene end by 7 bases; junction bases not matched to a gene: 9. The CDR3 is 16 residues long. Germline lookup yields CDR1 SGHRS and CDR2 YFSETQ. The CDR3 loop reads CASSLAATLAGGEQYF. CDR3 DNA sequence: TGCGCCAGCAGCTTGGCCGCCACCCTAGCGGGAGGTGAGCAGTACTTC.

V is TRBV25-1 and J is TRBJ1-2; D unresolved. Germline lookup yields CDR1 MGHDK and CDR2 SYGVNS. V lost 4 bases and J 2 bases, leaving 11 bases between the germline ends. The CDR3 is 14 amino acids. CDR3 nucleotides: TGTGCCAGCAGTGGGTTACAGCAAAACTATGGCTACACCTTC. Its translation is CASSGLQQNYGYTF.

The chain carries TRBV29-1 and TRBJ2-1; 7 nucleotides agree with TRBD1. Germline V gene sequence: CDR1 SQVTM, CDR2 ANQGSEA. The length of the CDR3 is 12 residues. Trimming cost V 6 bases and J 12 bases; bases outside gene matches: 11. The CDR3 DNA reads TGCAGCGTGTACGACAGGGCCTCTGGGCAGTTCTTC. This encodes CSVYDRASGQFF.

This clonotype turned up a few times. The chain employs TRBV20-1 and TRBJ1-1; 7 positions agree with TRBD1. This CDR3 has 12 residues. CDR1 is DFQATT, CDR2 SNEGSKA, per germline (reference sequence). Losses at the gene ends were 5 bases for V and 7 bases for J; bases not matched to a gene: 7. The CDR3 DNA sequence: TGCAGTGCTTGGGACAGAAGCTTTGAAGCTTTCTTT. It specifies CSAWDRSFEAFF.

This clonotype was detected only a few times. The chain carries TRBV7-9 and TRBJ1-2; D is uncertain. CDR1 SEHNR and CDR2 FQNEAQ come from the germline V gene (reference sequence). Trimming shortened V by 1 base and J by 7 bases, and 10 bases separated the two germline ends. CDR3 size: 13 residues. CDR3 DNA sequence: TGTGCCAGCAGCTTAGGAGGGAGTCCTGGCTACACCTTC. Its translation is CASSLGGSPGYTF. The whole variable domain, filled in from reference TRBV7-9 and TRBJ1-2, reads DTGVSQNPRHKITKRGQNVTFRCDPISEHNRLYWYRQTLGQGPEFLTYFQNEAQLEKSRLLSDRFSAERPKGSFSTLEIQRTEQGDSAMYLCASSLGGSPGYTFGSGTRLTVV.

The chain links TRBV29-1 to TRBJ2-1, with D perhaps matching TRBD1 or TRBD2 (5 bases each). CDR1 is SQVTM and CDR2 is ANQGSEA in the germline V gene. CDR3 length equals 14 residues. V was trimmed by 5 bases and J by 8 bases, leaving 19 bases between them. CDR3 DNA: TGCAGCGTTACCGGGACCTATAACGGCTATGAGCAGTTCTTC. It specifies CSVTGTYNGYEQFF.

This clonotype was seen more than once but under ten times. The genes are TRBV12-3 or TRBV12-4 and TRBJ2-4; D is possibly TRBD1 or TRBD2 (6 bases each). The CDR3 runs 14 residues. V shed 7 bases and J shed 3 bases, with 13 bases lying between them. The CDR3 protein is CASTLGGSKNIQYF. The DNA for the CDR3 is TGTGCCAGCACCTTAGGGGGGAGCAAAAACATTCAGTACTTC.

The chain has TRBV28 and TRBJ2-2; TRBD2 matches at 7 bases. The CDR3 contains 15 residues. J was trimmed by 6 bases and V by 3 bases; bases with no gene match: 7. Germline lookup yields CDR1 MDHEN and CDR2 SYDVKM. CDR3 nucleotide sequence: TGTGCCAGCAGTTTGGGTCGGACTAGTGCCGGGGAGCTGTTTTTT. Its protein product is CASSLGRTSAGELFF.

Only a few counts were recorded for this clonotype. The genes are TRBV24-1 and TRBJ2-6, with D perhaps being TRBD1 or TRBD2 (5 bases each). This CDR3 comprises 15 residues. Germline V lookup: CDR1 KGHDR, CDR2 SFDVKD. V was pared by 4 bases and J by 4 bases, with 10 bases between. Here the CDR3 reads CATSDWGSGANVLTF. The CDR3 DNA is TGTGCCACCAGTGACTGGGGGTCCGGGGCCAACGTCCTGACTTTC.

A few counts support this clonotype. The chain couples TRBV5-1 to TRBJ2-7; D not resolved. Germline V CDR1 and CDR2: SGHRS, YFSETQ. The V end lost 0 bases, the J end lost 6 bases, and 16 bases lay between the germline ends. This CDR3 contains 15 residues. The chain's CDR3 is CASSLDPGIGAEQYF. DNA for the CDR3: TGCGCCAGCAGCTTGGATCCTGGGATAGGAGCCGAGCAGTACTTC.

The chain couples TRBV5-1 to TRBJ2-3; 7 bases are a match to TRBD2. V shed 4 bases, J shed 4 bases, and the junction held 12 bases outside the gene matches. There are 16 residues in the CDR3. CDR1 and CDR2 (germline): SGHRS, YFSETQ. This CDR3 reads CASSADGAGAADTQYF. The CDR3 nucleotides read TGCGCCAGCAGCGCGGACGGCGCGGGAGCAGCAGATACGCAGTATTTT.

The V call is TRBV10-3, the J call TRBJ1-5, with TRBD1 identical over 7 bases. The J segment lost 4 bases and the V segment lost 10 bases, leaving 10 bases of the junction unmatched. The CDR3 runs to 14 residues. CDR1 ENHRY and CDR2 SYGVKD come from the germline V gene. The CDR3 region has the DNA TGTGCCACGACCGGCGACAGGGATAATCAGCCCCAGCATTTT. Residues: CATTGDRDNQPQHF.

This clonotype occurred a few times. This chain uses TRBV9 with TRBJ2-3, with D hard to call. Trimming removed 3 bases at V and 4 bases at J, with 9 bases between. The CDR3 length is 13 residues. Germline V CDR1 and CDR2: SGDLS, YYNGEE. The CDR3 bases are TGTGCCAGCAGCGGAGGATATGCAGATACGCAGTATTTT. It codes for CASSGGYADTQYF.